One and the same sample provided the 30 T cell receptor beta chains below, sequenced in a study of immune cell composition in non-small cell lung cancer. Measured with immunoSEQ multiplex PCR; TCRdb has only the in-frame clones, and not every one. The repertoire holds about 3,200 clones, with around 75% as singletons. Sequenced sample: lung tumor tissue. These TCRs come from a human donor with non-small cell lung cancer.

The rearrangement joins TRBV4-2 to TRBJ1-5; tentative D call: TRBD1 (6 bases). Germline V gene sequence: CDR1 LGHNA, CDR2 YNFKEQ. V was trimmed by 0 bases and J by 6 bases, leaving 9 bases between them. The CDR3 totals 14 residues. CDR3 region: CASSQDRGSQPQHF. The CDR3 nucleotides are TGTGCCAGCAGCCAAGACAGGGGATCTCAGCCCCAGCATTTT.

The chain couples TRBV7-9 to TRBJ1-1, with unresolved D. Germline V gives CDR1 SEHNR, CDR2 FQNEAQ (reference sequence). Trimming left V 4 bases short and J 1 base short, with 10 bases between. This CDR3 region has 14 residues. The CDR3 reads CASSSSRGNTEAFF. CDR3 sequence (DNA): TGTGCCAGCAGCTCCAGCCGGGGGAACACTGAAGCTTTCTTT. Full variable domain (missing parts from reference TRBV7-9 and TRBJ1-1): DTGVSQNPRHKITKRGQNVTFRCDPISEHNRLYWYRQTLGQGPEFLTYFQNEAQLEKSRLLSDRFSAERPKGSFSTLEIQRTEQGDSAMYLCASSSSRGNTEAFFGQGTRLTVV.

For the CDR3, the DNA is TGTGCCTGGACCCAGGAGAACACTGAAGCTTTCTTT. Protein product: CAWTQENTEAFF. The rearrangement joins TRBV30 to TRBJ1-1; no clear D gene. Germline V gives CDR1 GTSNPN, CDR2 SVGIG (reference sequence). Trimming pared 4 bases from V and 1 base from J, leaving 7 bases between. The CDR3 has 12 residues.

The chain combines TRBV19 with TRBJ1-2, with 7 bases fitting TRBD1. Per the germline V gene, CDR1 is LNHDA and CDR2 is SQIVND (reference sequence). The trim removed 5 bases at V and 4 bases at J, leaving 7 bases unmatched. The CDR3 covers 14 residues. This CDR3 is CASSFNRGVYGYTF. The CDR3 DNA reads TGTGCCAGTAGTTTCAACAGGGGCGTCTATGGCTACACCTTC.

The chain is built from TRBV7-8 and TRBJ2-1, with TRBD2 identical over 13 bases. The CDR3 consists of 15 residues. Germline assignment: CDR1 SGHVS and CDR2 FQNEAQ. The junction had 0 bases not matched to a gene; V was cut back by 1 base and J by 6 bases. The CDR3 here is CASSLGLAGGNEQFF. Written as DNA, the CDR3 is TGTGCCAGCAGCTTAGGACTAGCGGGGGGCAATGAGCAGTTCTTC.

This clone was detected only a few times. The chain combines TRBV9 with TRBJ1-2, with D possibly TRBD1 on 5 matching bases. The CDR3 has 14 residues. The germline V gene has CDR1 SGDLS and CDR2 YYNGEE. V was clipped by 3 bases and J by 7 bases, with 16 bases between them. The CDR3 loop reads CASSEPGGAGGYTF. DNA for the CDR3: TGTGCCAGCAGCGAACCTGGCGGGGCAGGTGGCTACACCTTC. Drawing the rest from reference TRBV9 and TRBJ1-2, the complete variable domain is DSGVTQTPKHLITATGQRVTLRCSPRSGDLSVYWYQQSLDQGLQFLIQYYNGEERAKGNILERFSAQQFPDLHSELNLSSLELGDSALYFCASSEPGGAGGYTFGSGTRLTVV.

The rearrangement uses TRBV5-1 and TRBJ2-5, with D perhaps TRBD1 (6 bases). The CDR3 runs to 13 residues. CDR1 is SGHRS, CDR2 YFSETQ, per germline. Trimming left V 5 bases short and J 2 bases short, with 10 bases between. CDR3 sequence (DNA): TGCGCCAGCAGACTGGGACAACAAGAGACCCAGTACTTC. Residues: CASRLGQQETQYF. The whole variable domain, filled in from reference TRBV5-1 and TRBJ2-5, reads KAGVTQTPRYLIKTRGQQVTLSCSPISGHRSVSWYQQTPGQGLQFLFEYFSETQRNKGNFPGRFSGRQFSNSRSEMNVSTLELGDSALYLCASRLGQQETQYFGPGTRLLVL.

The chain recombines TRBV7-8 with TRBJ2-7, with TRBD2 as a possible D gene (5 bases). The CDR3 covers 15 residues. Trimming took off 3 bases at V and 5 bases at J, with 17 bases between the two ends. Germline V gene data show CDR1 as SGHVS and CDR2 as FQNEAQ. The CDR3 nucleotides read TGTGCCAGCAGCTTGAGAGGGTATTTAGAGGACGAGCAGTACTTC. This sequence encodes CASSLRGYLEDEQYF.

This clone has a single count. This chain's CDR3 is CASSLSLSEQFF. The CDR3, as DNA: TGTGCCAGCAGTTTATCTCTGTCGGAGCAGTTCTTC. This chain uses TRBV28 with TRBJ2-1; no clear D gene. The CDR3 is 12 residues long. V dropped 1 base and J dropped 10 bases, with 8 bases sitting between them. Germline V gives CDR1 MDHEN, CDR2 SYDVKM.

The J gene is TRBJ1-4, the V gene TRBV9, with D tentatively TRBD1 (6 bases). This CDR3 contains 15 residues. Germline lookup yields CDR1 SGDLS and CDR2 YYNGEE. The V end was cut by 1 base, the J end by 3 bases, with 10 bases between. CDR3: CASSVSGVANEKLFF. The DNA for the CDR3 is TGTGCCAGCAGCGTATCAGGGGTGGCTAATGAAAAACTGTTTTTT.

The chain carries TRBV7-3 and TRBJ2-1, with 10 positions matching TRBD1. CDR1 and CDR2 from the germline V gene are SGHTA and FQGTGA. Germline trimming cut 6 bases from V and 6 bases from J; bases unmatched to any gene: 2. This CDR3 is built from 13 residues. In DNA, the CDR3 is TGTGCCAGCAGGTGGGACAGGGGCAATGAGCAGTTCTTC. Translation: CASRWDRGNEQFF. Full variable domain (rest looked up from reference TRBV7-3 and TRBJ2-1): GAGVSQTPSNKVTEKGKYVELRCDPISGHTALYWYRQSLGQGPEFLIYFQGTGAADDSGLPNDRFFAVRPEGSVSTLKIQRTERGDSAVYLCASRWDRGNEQFFGPGTRLTVL.

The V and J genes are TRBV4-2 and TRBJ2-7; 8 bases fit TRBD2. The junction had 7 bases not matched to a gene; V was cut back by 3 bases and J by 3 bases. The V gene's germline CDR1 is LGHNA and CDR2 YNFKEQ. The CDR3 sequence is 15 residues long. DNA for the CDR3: TGTGCCAGCAGCCAGGGGGGACTAGATCTCTACGAGCAGTACTTC. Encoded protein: CASSQGGLDLYEQYF.

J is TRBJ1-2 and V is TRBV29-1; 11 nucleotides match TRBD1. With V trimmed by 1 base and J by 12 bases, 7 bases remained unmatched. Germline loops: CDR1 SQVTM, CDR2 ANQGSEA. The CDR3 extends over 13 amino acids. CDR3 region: CSVEGDRGMLNTF. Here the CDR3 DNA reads TGCAGCGTTGAAGGGGACAGGGGGATGCTCAACACCTTC.

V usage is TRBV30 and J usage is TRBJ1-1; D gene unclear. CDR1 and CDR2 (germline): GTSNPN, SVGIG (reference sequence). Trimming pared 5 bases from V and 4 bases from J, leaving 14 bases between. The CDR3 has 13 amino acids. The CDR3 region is CAWSPSGGTEAFF. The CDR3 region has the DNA TGTGCCTGGTCGCCCTCCGGAGGCACTGAAGCTTTCTTT.

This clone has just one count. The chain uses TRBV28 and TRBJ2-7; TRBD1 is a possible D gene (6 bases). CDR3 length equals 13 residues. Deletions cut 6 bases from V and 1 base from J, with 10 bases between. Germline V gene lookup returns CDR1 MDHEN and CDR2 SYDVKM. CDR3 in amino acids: CASSPRGSYEQYF. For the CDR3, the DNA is TGTGCCAGCAGCCCTAGGGGGTCCTACGAGCAGTACTTC.

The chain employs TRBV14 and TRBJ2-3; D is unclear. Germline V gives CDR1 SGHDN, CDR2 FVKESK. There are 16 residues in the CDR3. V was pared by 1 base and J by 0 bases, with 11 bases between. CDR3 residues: CASSQGGITSTDTQYF. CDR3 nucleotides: TGTGCCAGCAGCCAAGGCGGTATTACTAGCACAGATACGCAGTATTTT.

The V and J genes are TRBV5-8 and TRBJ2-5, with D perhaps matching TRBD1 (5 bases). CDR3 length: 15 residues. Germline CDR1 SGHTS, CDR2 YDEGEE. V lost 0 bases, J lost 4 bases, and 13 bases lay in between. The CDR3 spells CASSLGPDTPETQYF. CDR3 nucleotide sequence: TGTGCCAGCAGCTTGGGCCCGGACACTCCAGAGACCCAGTACTTC.

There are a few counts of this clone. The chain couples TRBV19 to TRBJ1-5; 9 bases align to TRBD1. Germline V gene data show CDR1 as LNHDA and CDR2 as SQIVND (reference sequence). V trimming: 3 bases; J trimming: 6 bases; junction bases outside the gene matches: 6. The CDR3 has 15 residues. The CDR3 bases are TGTGCCAGTAGTATCCTCCCGACAGGGGGTCAGCCCCAGCATTTT. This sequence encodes CASSILPTGGQPQHF.

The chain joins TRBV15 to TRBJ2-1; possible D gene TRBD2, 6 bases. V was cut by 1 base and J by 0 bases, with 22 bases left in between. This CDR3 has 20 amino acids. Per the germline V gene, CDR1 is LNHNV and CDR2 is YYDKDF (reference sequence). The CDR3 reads CATSRGGEGAPLSSYNEQFF. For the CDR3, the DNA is TGTGCCACCAGCAGAGGGGGGGAAGGAGCCCCTTTAAGCTCCTACAATGAGCAGTTCTTC.

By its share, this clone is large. The CDR3 nucleotides are TGTGCCAGCAGCTATGGGACAGGGAGTGGAGCTTTCTTT. Encoded protein: CASSYGTGSGAFF. This sequence joins TRBV5-6 and TRBJ1-1; the match to TRBD1 covers 9 bases. V lost 3 bases, J lost 10 bases, and 7 bases stayed unmatched. This CDR3 comprises 13 residues. Germline loops: CDR1 SGHDT, CDR2 YYEEEE.

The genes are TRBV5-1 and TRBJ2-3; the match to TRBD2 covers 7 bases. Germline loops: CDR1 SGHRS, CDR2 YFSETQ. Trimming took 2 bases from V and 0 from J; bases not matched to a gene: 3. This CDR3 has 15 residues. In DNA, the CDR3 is TGCGCCAGCAGCTTCCTAGCGGTTAGCACAGATACGCAGTATTTT. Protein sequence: CASSFLAVSTDTQYF. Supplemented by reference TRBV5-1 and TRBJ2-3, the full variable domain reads KAGVTQTPRYLIKTRGQQVTLSCSPISGHRSVSWYQQTPGQGLQFLFEYFSETQRNKGNFPGRFSGRQFSNSRSEMNVSTLELGDSALYLCASSFLAVSTDTQYFGPGTRLTVL.

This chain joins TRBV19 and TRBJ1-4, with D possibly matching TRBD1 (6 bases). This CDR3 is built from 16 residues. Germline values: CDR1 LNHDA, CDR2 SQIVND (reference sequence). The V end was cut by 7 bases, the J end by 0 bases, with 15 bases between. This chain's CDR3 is CASTPTGQTTNEKLFF. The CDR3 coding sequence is TGTGCCAGTACCCCGACAGGCCAGACAACTAATGAAAAACTGTTTTTT.

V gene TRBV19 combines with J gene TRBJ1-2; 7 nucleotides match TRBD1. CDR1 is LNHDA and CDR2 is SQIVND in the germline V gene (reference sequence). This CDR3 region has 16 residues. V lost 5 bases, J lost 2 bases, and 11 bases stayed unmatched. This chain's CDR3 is CASSSGSGTANYGYTF. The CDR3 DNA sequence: TGTGCCAGTAGTTCCGGTAGCGGGACAGCAAACTATGGCTACACCTTC.

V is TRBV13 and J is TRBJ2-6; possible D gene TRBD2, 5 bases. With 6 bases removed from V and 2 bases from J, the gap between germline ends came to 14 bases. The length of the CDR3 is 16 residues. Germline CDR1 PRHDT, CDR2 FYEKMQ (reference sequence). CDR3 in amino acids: CASSSKDSAGANVLTF. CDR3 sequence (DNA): TGTGCCAGCAGTTCTAAAGATAGCGCTGGGGCCAACGTCCTGACTTTC.

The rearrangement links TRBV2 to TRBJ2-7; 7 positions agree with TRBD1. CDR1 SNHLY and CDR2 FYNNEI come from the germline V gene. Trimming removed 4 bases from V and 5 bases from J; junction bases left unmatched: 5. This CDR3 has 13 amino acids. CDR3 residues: CASSGDSLHEQYF. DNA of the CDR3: TGTGCCAGCAGTGGGGACAGTCTACACGAGCAGTACTTC.

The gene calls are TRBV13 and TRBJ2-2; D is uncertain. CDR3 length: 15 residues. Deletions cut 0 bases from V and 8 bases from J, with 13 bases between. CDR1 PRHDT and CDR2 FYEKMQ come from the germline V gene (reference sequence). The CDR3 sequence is CASSLGWAGTGELFF. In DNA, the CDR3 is TGTGCCAGCAGCTTAGGCTGGGCCGGTACGGGGGAGCTGTTTTTT.

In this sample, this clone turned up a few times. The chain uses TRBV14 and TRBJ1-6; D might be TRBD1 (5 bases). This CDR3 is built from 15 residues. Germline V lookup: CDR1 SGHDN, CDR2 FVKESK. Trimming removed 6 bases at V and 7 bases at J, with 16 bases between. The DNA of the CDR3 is TGTGCCAGCAGGCAGGGCCCGGGGGGGAATTCACCCCTCCACTTT. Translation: CASRQGPGGNSPLHF.

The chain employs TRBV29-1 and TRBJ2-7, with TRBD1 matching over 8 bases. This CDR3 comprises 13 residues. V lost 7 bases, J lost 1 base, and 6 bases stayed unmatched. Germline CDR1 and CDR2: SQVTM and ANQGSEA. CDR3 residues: CSAQTGESYEQYF. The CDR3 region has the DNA TGCAGCGCACAGACAGGGGAGTCCTACGAGCAGTACTTC.

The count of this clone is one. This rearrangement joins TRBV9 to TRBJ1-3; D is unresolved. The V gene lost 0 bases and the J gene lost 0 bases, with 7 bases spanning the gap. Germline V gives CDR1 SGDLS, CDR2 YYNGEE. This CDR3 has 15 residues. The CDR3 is CASSVEEYSGNTIYF. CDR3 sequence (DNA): TGTGCCAGCAGCGTAGAAGAGTACTCTGGAAACACCATATATTTT.

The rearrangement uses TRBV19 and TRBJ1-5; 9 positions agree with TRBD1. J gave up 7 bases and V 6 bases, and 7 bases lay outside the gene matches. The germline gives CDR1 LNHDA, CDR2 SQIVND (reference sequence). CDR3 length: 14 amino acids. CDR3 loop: CASSRQGVKQPQHF. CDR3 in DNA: TGTGCCAGTAGCCGACAGGGGGTTAAACAGCCCCAGCATTTT.